The clone carrying this T cell receptor (beta chain) was detected a few times. Its antigen is undetermined. V trimming: 3 bases; J trimming: 6 bases; junction bases outside the gene matches: 10. The CDR3 length is 14 residues. The germline V gene has CDR1 DFQATT and CDR2 SNEGSKA (reference sequence). The data originate from a study of blood T cells in healthy people across ages. Study summary: Template switching recovered approximately one barcoded beta molecule for every two T cells. Study-wide points: Long-lived donors carried more naive CD4+ cells and greater diversity than aged donors.

A sample-barcoded 5' primer and a J-beta primer mix were used in a second PCR of about 6 to 11 cycles. TCRdb passed the 5' RACE reads through MiXCR, listing each CDR3 protein once. The sample has more than 900,000 distinct CDR3 sequences, 29% seen once. This same sample was also taken into another study, of T cells of mothers and their children.

The chain joins TRBV20-1 to TRBJ1-1, with TRBD1 identical over 7 bases. Sequenced input: blood. The sequence was collected from a woman aged 40 to 50 in good health. The CDR3 is CSASRYRGMAEAFF. The DNA for the CDR3 is TGCAGTGCTAGTCGCTACAGGGGAATGGCTGAAGCTTTCTTT.